Listed here is a single TCR beta chain. The antigen is undetermined. The data are from a study of T cell responses to AZD1222 COVID-19 vaccine. General study findings and limits: Clonal diversity was possibly underestimated, and white British individuals and females predominated among donors. At baseline, seropositivity was found in only 5 to 7 AZD1222 recipients. Sampling that yielded the repertoires occurred only after the peak T cell response. Unmutated variant regions are reportedly targeted by nearly half of spike-specific TCRs.

Method: immunoSEQ multiplex PCR; TCRdb's copy keeps in-frame clones and lacks some. The table shows about 110,000 clones, with around 87% occurring only once. This TCR was sampled from an adult in good health. The source was peripheral blood, collected on day 0 of AZD1222 vaccination.

This CDR3 is CASTPAGLAGGKAGELFF. Written as DNA, the CDR3 is TGTGCCAGCACTCCCGCGGGACTAGCGGGGGGGAAGGCCGGGGAGCTGTTTTTT. V usage is TRBV27 and J usage is TRBJ2-2; TRBD2 matches at 16 bases. The CDR3 runs 18 residues. Looked up from germline, CDR1 is MNHEY and CDR2 is SMNVEV (reference sequence). The trim removed 7 bases at V and 6 bases at J, leaving 11 bases unmatched.